The rows below give T cell receptor beta chains drawn from one sample of a study of blood T cell repertoires in COVID-19. TCRdb keeps only in-frame clones here, not all; method: immunoSEQ multiplex PCR. Of over 250,000 clones detected, about three quarters appear once; the ten largest clones hold 2.5% to 4%. Material: peripheral blood. All receptors come from a woman at least 80 years old with acute or convalescent COVID-19. Both conserved end residues are part of each CDR3. The D gene is left open where the match is weak. Clone size, where shown, is once, few, many, or a class for clones that have expanded.

CDR3nt,CDR3aa,v_gene,abundance,j_gene,d_gene
TGTGCCACCAGCGGCCGGACAGTTTACACCGGGGAGCTGTTTTTT,CATSGRTVYTGELFF,TRBV15,-,TRBJ2-2,-
TGTGCCAGCTCACCGTTAGCGGGGGGGCCTTCTGGGGCCAACGTCCTGACTTTC,CASSPLAGGPSGANVLTF,TRBV18,-,TRBJ2-6,TRBD2
TGCGCCAGCAGCTCCGGGACATTGCGGGAAAAACTGTTTTTT,CASSSGTLREKLFF,TRBV5-1,-,TRBJ1-4,-
TGCACCAGCAGCCAAGATTTAGGGAGCGGGGGAAACACCGGGGAGCTGTTTTTT,CTSSQDLGSGGNTGELFF,TRBV1,-,TRBJ2-2,-
TGTGCCAGCAGCTTGTCAGGGGGCGTGTTCAATGAGCAGTTCTTC,CASSLSGGVFNEQFF,TRBV11-1,-,TRBJ2-1,TRBD1
TGTGCCAGCAGCTTAAACCAGGGGAACTATGGCTACACCTTC,CASSLNQGNYGYTF,TRBV11-2,-,TRBJ1-2,-
TGTGCCAGCAGCCTCCGGGGGGGCCAAGAGACCCAGTACTTC,CASSLRGGQETQYF,TRBV3-1/TRBV3-2,-,TRBJ2-5,TRBD2
TGTGCCAGCAGCACAGGGGGCAGGTCGAACACTGAAGCTTTCTTT,CASSTGGRSNTEAFF,TRBV14,few,TRBJ1-1,TRBD1
TGTGCCAGCAGCCCAACCGGGACAGGGGCTAATTCACCCCTCCACTTT,CASSPTGTGANSPLHF,TRBV11-2,-,TRBJ1-6,TRBD1
TGTGCCAGCAGTGAAGCTGGGCATCAGACAGATACGCAGTATTTT,CASSEAGHQTDTQYF,TRBV6-1,once,TRBJ2-3,-
TGTGCCAGCAGCAGGACAGAGCCTAACTATGGCTACACCTTC,CASSRTEPNYGYTF,TRBV3-1/TRBV3-2,few,TRBJ1-2,-
TGTGCCAGCAGTTACTCGCCAGGGACAGGGGGCGAAAAACTGTTTTTT,CASSYSPGTGGEKLFF,TRBV6-5,-,TRBJ1-4,TRBD1
TGCGCCAGCAGCCCCGGGGGGTTAGCGGGGAGCTCCTACAATGAGCAGTTCTTC,CASSPGGLAGSSYNEQFF,TRBV5-1,once,TRBJ2-1,TRBD2
TGTGCCAGCAGACAAGCACAGGGGGCTCGGGAGCTGTTTTTT,CASRQAQGARELFF,TRBV6-5,-,TRBJ2-2,TRBD1
TGTGCCAGCAGCCCCAACGGACTCCCCGGAGGGGAGCAGTTCTTC,CASSPNGLPGGEQFF,TRBV7-2,-,TRBJ2-1,-
TGTGCCAGCCGTTATTACAGGGACACTGAAGCTTTCTTT,CASRYYRDTEAFF,TRBV2,-,TRBJ1-1,-
TGTGCCAGCAGTTTCCGACTCGGGAGCTATGGCTACACCTTC,CASSFRLGSYGYTF,TRBV27,-,TRBJ1-2,-
TGCGCCAGCACCCAGGGTGCCCCCGGCCCCACAGATACGCAGTATTTT,CASTQGAPGPTDTQYF,TRBV5-1,-,TRBJ2-3,-
TGTGCCAGCAGCCGAGAGAAAGACAGGGTCCAAGAGACCCAGTACTTC,CASSREKDRVQETQYF,TRBV11-2,-,TRBJ2-5,TRBD1
TGTGCCGGGACAGGGGGAAACACCATATATTTT,CAGTGGNTIYF,TRBV30,-,TRBJ1-3,TRBD1
TGTGCCAGCAGCTTCGGCTTCGGGGGGGCCGGTAATGAGCAGTTCTTC,CASSFGFGGAGNEQFF,TRBV11-1,-,TRBJ2-1,TRBD2
TGTGCCAGCAGTTTATTGGGACAGGGTGGGGAGACCCAGTACTTC,CASSLLGQGGETQYF,TRBV27,-,TRBJ2-5,TRBD1
TGTGCCAGCAGCTTTTCGGGGGTTCGAAACACTGAAGCTTTCTTT,CASSFSGVRNTEAFF,TRBV7-2,-,TRBJ1-1,-
TGTGCCAGCAGTGAAAGGGAAACAGGGGGCAACTATGGCTACACCTTC,CASSERETGGNYGYTF,TRBV6-1,-,TRBJ1-2,TRBD1
TGTGCCAGCAGTTTGGACAGGGGGGAGACCCAGTACTTC,CASSLDRGETQYF,TRBV28,-,TRBJ2-5,TRBD1
TGCGCCAGCTCCGACGGGGGGAACTATGGCTACACCTTC,CASSDGGNYGYTF,TRBV5-1,-,TRBJ1-2,-
TGCGCCAGCAGCCAAGATTGGAGCGGGAGTATGTATGAGCAGTTCTTC,CASSQDWSGSMYEQFF,TRBV4-1,-,TRBJ2-1,TRBD2
TGTGCCAGCAGTGATGCGGACACTGAAGCTTTCTTT,CASSDADTEAFF,TRBV2,-,TRBJ1-1,-
TGTGCCAGCAGCTTAATGGCGGGAAACTCCTACAATGAGCAGTTCTTC,CASSLMAGNSYNEQFF,TRBV7-8,-,TRBJ2-1,-
TGTGCCAGCAGCTTAGCATACGGGAGCTCCTACAATGAGCAGTTCTTC,CASSLAYGSSYNEQFF,TRBV7-2,once,TRBJ2-1,-
TGTGCCAGCAGTCCCGACAGGGTGAATTCACCCCTCCACTTT,CASSPDRVNSPLHF,TRBV25-1,few,TRBJ1-6,TRBD1
TGTGCCAGCAGGGACACCTCCTCCTACGAGCAGTACTTC,CASRDTSSYEQYF,TRBV27,-,TRBJ2-7,-
TGTGCCAGCAGTTTATGGGGGACAGGGGGCTTGGACAATCAGCCCCAGCATTTT,CASSLWGTGGLDNQPQHF,TRBV28,-,TRBJ1-5,TRBD1
TGCGCCAGCAGCTCACAGGGTTTTTCCTATGGCTACACCTTC,CASSSQGFSYGYTF,TRBV5-1,-,TRBJ1-2,-
TGTGCCAGCAGCTCGAGGGCACGGATCTCAGATACGCAGTATTTT,CASSSRARISDTQYF,TRBV7-8,-,TRBJ2-3,-
TGTGCCAGCAGCCTTCAAGGGGGCCCCTACGAGCAGTACTTC,CASSLQGGPYEQYF,TRBV7-9,-,TRBJ2-7,TRBD1